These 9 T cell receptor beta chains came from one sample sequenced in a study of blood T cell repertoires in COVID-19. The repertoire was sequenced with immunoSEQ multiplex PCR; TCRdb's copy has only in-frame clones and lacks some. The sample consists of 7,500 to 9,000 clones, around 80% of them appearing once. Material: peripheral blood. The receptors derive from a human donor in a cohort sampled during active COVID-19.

The CDR3 nucleotides read TGTGCCATCAGCGAGACAGGCTCGGGTGAGCAGTTCTTC. Encoded protein: CAISETGSGEQFF. The chain links TRBV10-3 to TRBJ2-1; D possibly corresponds to TRBD1 (6 bases). Germline-derived CDR1 and CDR2 are ENHRY and SYGVKD. The germline V and J ends were trimmed by 6 bases and 9 bases, with 15 bases remaining between them. CDR3 length: 13 amino acids.

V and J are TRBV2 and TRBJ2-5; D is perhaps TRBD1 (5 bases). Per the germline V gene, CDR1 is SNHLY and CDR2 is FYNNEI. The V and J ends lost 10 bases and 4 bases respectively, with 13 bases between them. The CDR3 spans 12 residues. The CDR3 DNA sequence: TGTGCCACTACAGGTATCCTAGAGACCCAGTACTTC. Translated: CATTGILETQYF.

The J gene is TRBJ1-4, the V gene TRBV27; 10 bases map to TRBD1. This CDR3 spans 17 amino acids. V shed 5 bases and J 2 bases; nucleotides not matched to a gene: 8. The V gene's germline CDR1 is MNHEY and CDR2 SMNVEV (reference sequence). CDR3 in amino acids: CASSRRQGAGTNEKLFF. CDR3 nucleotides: TGTGCCAGCAGTCGCAGACAGGGGGCAGGGACTAATGAAAAACTGTTTTTT.

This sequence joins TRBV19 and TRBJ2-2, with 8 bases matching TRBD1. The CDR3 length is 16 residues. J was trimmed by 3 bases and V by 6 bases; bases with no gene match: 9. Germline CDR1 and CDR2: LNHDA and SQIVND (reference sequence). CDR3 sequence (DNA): TGTGCCAGTAGCCCTCGGGGGACAGGTGACACCGGGGAGCTGTTTTTT. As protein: CASSPRGTGDTGELFF.

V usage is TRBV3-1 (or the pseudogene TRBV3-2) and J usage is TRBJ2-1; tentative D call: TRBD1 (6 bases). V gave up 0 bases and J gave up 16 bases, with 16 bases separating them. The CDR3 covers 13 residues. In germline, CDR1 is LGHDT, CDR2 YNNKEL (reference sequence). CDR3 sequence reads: CASSQEAKTGYFF. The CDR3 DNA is TGTGCCAGCAGCCAAGAAGCTAAAACAGGGTATTTCTTC.

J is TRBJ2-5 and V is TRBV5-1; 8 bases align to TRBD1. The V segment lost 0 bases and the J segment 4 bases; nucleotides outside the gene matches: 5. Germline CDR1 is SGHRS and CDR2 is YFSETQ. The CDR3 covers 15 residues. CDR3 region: CASSLGTGLRETQYF. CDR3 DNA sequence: TGCGCCAGCAGCTTGGGGACAGGGTTGCGAGAGACCCAGTACTTC.

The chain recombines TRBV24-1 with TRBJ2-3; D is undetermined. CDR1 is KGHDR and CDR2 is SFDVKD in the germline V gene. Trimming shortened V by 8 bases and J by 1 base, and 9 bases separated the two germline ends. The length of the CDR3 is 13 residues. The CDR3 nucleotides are TGTGCCACCACAACGCCAGGCACAGATACGCAGTATTTT. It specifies CATTTPGTDTQYF.

CDR3 nucleotide sequence: TGTGCCAGCAGCCCCCGGCGGAACAGCAGGGACTACGAGCAGTACTTC. It specifies CASSPRRNSRDYEQYF. The chain combines TRBV7-8 with TRBJ2-7; tentatively, D is TRBD1 (5 bases). This CDR3 is built from 16 residues. Germline-derived CDR1 and CDR2 are SGHVS and FQNEAQ. The V end lost 5 bases, the J end lost 3 bases, and 20 bases lay between the germline ends.

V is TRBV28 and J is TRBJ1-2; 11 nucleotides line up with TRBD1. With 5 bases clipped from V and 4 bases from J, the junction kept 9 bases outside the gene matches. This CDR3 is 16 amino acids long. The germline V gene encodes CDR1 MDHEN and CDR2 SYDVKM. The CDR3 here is CASSPTRTGGTYGYTF. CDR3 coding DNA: TGTGCCAGCAGTCCCACCCGGACAGGGGGCACCTATGGCTACACCTTC.